The 6 T cell receptor beta chains reported below all come from one sample, sequenced in a study of OX40 agonist ivuxolimab in advanced cancers. Assay: immunoSEQ multiplex PCR; the TCRdb copy retains only in-frame clones and omits some. Of tens of thousands of clones in the sample, around 84% were seen once. Source: CD4+ or CD8+ T cells sorted from blood, taken in a trial of the OX40 agonist ivuxolimab. These receptors were obtained from an adult with an advanced solid tumor such as melanoma, head and neck, liver or kidney cancer.

J is TRBJ2-7 and V is TRBV4-1; 7 bases fit TRBD1. V trimming: 2 bases; J trimming: 2 bases; junction bases outside the gene matches: 3. CDR3 length equals 14 residues. The germline V gene has CDR1 MGHRA and CDR2 YSYEKL. CDR3 in DNA: TGCGCCAGCAGCCAACCCGGGACAGCCTACGAGCAGTACTTC. This translates into CASSQPGTAYEQYF.

The chain carries TRBV20-1 and TRBJ2-1; D not certain. The CDR3 extends over 11 amino acids. V lost 0 bases to trimming and J lost 7 bases, with 4 bases between them. Germline lookup yields CDR1 DFQATT and CDR2 SNEGSKA (reference sequence). As DNA, the CDR3 is TGCAGTGCTAGAGAAGTTAATGAGCAGTTCTTC. Translating gives CSAREVNEQFF.

The CDR3 is CAISSVGSGSSAGELFF. In DNA form, the CDR3 reads TGTGCCATCAGTAGTGTTGGTAGCGGGAGTTCTGCCGGGGAGCTGTTTTTT. This chain uses TRBV10-3 with TRBJ2-2, with 9 bases identical to TRBD2. Germline V gives CDR1 ENHRY, CDR2 SYGVKD. The CDR3 extends over 17 amino acids. After removal of 5 bases from V and 6 bases from J, the junction contained 13 bases not matched to a gene.

This sequence joins TRBV28 and TRBJ2-7, with D uncertain. The CDR3 sequence is 15 residues long. The germline CDR1 and CDR2 sequences are MDHEN and SYDVKM. V shed 5 bases and J shed 2 bases, with 16 bases lying between them. The CDR3 region has the DNA TGTGCCAGCAGTCCCCGCAGCTTTAGGGCCTACGAGCAGTACTTC. Translated: CASSPRSFRAYEQYF.

This clone appeared once. The rearrangement joins TRBV7-9 to TRBJ2-1, with 10 bases lining up with TRBD1. The J segment lost 6 bases and the V segment lost 5 bases, leaving 4 bases of the junction unmatched. CDR3 length: 14 amino acids. Germline-derived CDR1 and CDR2 are SEHNR and FQNEAQ (reference sequence). The chain's CDR3 is CASSETGGFNEQFF. In nucleotides, the CDR3 is TGTGCCAGCAGCGAGACAGGGGGCTTCAATGAGCAGTTCTTC.

V gene TRBV7-9 combines with J gene TRBJ2-1, with D unclear. V dropped 3 bases and J dropped 9 bases, with 9 bases sitting between them. The germline V gene has CDR1 SEHNR and CDR2 FQNEAQ (reference sequence). The CDR3 runs 12 residues. The DNA for the CDR3 is TGTGCCAGCAGCTTGGGGTTCGGTGAGCAGTTCTTC. Translated: CASSLGFGEQFF. The full variable domain, with the rest looked up from reference TRBV7-9 and TRBJ2-1, is DTGVSQNPRHKITKRGQNVTFRCDPISEHNRLYWYRQTLGQGPEFLTYFQNEAQLEKSRLLSDRFSAERPKGSFSTLEIQRTEQGDSAMYLCASSLGFGEQFFGPGTRLTVL.